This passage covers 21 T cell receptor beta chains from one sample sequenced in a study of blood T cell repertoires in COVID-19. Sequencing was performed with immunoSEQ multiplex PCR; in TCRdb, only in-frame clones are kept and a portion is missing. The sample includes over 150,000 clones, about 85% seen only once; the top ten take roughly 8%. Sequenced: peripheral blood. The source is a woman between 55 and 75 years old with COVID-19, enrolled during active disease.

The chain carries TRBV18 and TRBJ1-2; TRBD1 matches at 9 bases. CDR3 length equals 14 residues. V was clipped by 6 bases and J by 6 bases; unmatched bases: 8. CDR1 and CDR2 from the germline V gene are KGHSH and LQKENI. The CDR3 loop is CASSVGQGSNGYTF. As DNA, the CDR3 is TGTGCCAGCTCGGTGGGACAGGGTAGTAATGGCTACACCTTC.

The CDR3 nucleotides are TGTGCCAGCAGGACAGGGACTGGAAACACCATATATTTT. Translating it yields CASRTGTGNTIYF. The chain links TRBV6-5 to TRBJ1-3, with 7 bases lining up with TRBD1. V lost 6 bases to trimming and J lost 2 bases; unmatched junction nucleotides: 1. The length of the CDR3 is 13 residues. Germline CDR1 MNHEY, CDR2 SVGAGI.

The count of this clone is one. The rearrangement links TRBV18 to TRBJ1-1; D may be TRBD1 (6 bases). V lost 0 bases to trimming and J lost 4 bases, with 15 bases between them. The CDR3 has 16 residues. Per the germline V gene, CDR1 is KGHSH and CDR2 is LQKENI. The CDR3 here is CASSPPGRGSGTEAFF. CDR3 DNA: TGTGCCAGCTCACCACCCGGGAGGGGGAGTGGCACTGAAGCTTTCTTT.

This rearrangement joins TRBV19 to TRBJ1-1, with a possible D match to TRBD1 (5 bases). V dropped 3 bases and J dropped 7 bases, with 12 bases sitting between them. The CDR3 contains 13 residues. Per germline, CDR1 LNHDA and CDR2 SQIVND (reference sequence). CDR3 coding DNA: TGTGCCAGTAGTATGGGGGGAGGCTTTGAAGCTTTCTTT. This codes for CASSMGGGFEAFF.

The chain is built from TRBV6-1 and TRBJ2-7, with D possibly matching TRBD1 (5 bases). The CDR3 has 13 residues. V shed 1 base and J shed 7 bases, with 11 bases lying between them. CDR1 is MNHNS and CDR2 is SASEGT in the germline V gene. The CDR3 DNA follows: TGTGCCAGCAGTGAAGACCCAGGGCGGGAGCAGTACGTC. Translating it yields CASSEDPGREQYV.

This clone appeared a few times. In nucleotides, the CDR3 is TGTGCCAGCAGCTTAGGGGGAGGGCCCCATCAGCCCCAGCATTTT. It is translated as CASSLGGGPHQPQHF. The rearrangement uses TRBV13 and TRBJ1-5, with D uncertain. The CDR3 has 15 amino acids. The germline gives CDR1 PRHDT, CDR2 FYEKMQ (reference sequence). The V and J ends lost 0 bases and 5 bases respectively, with 11 bases between them. The variable domain in full, completed from reference TRBV13 and TRBJ1-5, reads AAGVIQSPRHLIKEKRETATLKCYPIPRHDTVYWYQQGPGQDPQFLISFYEKMQSDKGSIPDRFSAQQFSDYHSELNMSSLELGDSALYFCASSLGGGPHQPQHFGDGTRLSIL.

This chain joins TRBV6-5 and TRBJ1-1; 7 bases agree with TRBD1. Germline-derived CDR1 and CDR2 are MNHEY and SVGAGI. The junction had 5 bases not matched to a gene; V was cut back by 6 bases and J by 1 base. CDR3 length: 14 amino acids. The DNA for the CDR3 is TGTGCCAGCAGCAGGGACAGCGAGAACACTGAAGCTTTCTTT. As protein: CASSRDSENTEAFF.

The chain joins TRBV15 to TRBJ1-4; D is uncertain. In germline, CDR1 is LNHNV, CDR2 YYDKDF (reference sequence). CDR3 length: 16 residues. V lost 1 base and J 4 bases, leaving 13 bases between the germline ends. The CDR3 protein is CATSRGRGGSNEKLFF. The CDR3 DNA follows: TGTGCCACCAGCAGAGGACGGGGAGGGAGTAATGAAAAACTGTTTTTT.

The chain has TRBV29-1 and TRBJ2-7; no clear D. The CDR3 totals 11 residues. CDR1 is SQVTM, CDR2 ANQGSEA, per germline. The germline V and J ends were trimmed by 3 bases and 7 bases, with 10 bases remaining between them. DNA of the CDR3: TGCAGCGTTGATACCGGAGTGGAGCAGTACTTC. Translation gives CSVDTGVEQYF.

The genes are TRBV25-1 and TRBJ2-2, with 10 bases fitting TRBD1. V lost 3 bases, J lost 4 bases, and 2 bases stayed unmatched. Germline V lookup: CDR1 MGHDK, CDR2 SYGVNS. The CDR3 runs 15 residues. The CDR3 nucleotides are TGTGCCAGCAGTGATAGGGACAGGGGCACCGGGGAGCTGTTTTTT. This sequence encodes CASSDRDRGTGELFF.

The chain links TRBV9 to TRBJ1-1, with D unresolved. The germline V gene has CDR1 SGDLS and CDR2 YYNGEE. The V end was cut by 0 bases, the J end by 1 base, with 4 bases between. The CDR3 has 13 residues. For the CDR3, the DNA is TGTGCCAGCAGCGTAGATCAGAACACTGAAGCTTTCTTT. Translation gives CASSVDQNTEAFF.

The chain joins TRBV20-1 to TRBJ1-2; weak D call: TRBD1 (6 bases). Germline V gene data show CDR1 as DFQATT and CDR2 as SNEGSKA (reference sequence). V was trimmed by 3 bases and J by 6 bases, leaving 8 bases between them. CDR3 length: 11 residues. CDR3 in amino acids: CSASPGDGYTF. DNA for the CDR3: TGCAGTGCTAGCCCAGGGGATGGCTACACCTTC.

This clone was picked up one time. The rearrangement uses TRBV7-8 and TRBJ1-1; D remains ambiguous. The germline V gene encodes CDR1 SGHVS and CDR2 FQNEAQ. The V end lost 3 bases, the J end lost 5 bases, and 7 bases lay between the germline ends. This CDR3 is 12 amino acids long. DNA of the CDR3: TGTGCCAGCAGCTTCAGCGGGACTGAAGCTTTCTTT. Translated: CASSFSGTEAFF.

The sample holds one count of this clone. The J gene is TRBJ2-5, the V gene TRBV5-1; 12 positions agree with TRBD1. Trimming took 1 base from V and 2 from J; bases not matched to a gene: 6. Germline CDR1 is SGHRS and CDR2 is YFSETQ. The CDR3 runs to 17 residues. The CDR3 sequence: CASSLMGQGARQETQYF. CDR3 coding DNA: TGCGCCAGCAGCTTGATGGGACAGGGGGCCCGACAAGAGACCCAGTACTTC.

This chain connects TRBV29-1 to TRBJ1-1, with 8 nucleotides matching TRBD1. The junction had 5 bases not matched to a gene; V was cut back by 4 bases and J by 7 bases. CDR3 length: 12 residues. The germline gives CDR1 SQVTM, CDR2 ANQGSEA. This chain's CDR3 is CSVARGQGEAFF. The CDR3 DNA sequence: TGCAGCGTTGCCAGGGGGCAAGGTGAAGCTTTCTTT.

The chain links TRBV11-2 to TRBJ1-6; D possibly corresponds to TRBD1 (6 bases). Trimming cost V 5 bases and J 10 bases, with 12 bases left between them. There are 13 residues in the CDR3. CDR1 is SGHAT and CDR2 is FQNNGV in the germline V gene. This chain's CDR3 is CASSLQGWSPLHF. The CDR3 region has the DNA TGTGCCAGCAGCCTACAGGGTTGGTCACCCCTCCACTTT.

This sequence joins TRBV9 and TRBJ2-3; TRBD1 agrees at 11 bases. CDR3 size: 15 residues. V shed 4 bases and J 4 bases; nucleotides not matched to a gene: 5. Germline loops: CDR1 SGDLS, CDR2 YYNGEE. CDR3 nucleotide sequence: TGTGCCAGCAGCTTTCGGGGACAGGGGGCAGATACGCAGTATTTT. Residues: CASSFRGQGADTQYF.

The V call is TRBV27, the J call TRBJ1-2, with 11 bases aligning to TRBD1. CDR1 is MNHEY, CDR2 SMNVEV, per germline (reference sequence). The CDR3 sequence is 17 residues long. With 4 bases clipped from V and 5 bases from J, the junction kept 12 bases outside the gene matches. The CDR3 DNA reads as TGTGCCAGCAGTTCAGTCCCGGGACAGGGGGACAGGTATGGCTACACCTTC. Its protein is CASSSVPGQGDRYGYTF.

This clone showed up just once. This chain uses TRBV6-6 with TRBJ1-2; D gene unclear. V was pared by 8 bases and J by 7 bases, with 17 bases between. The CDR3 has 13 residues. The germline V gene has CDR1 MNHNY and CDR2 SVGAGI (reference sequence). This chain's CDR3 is CASRDGERGGYTF. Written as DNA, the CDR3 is TGTGCCAGCCGGGATGGGGAACGTGGTGGCTACACCTTC.

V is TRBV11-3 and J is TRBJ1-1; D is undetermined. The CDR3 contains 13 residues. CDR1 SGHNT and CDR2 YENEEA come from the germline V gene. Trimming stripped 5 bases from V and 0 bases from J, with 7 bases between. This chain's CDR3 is CASSARLNTEAFF. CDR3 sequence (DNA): TGTGCCAGCAGCGCCCGGTTGAACACTGAAGCTTTCTTT.

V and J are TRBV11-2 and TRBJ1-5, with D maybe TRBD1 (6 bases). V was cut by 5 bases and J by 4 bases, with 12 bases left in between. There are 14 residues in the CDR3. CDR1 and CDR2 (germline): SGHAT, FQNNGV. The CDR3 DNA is TGTGCCAGCAGCCACAGGGACGGAAATCAGCCCCAGCATTTT. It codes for CASSHRDGNQPQHF.